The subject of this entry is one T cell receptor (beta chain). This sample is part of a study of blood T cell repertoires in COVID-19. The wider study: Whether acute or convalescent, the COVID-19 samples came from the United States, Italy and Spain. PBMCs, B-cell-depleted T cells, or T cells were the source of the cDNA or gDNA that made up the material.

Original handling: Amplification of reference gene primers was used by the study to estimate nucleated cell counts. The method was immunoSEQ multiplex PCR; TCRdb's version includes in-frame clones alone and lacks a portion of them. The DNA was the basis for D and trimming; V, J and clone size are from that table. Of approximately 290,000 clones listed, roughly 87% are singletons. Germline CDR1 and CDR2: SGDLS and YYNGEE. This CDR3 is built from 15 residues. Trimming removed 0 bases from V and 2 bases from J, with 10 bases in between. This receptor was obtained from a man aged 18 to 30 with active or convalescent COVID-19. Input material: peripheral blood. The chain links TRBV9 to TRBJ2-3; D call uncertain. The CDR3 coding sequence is TGTGCCAGCAGCGTAGGGGCAGTATCCACAGATACGCAGTATTTT. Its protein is CASSVGAVSTDTQYF.